This T cell receptor beta chain was sequenced for a study of early T cells in non-severe SARS-CoV-2 infection. V lost 2 bases, J lost 6 bases, and 8 bases lay in between. CDR3 length equals 12 residues. Germline assignment: CDR1 MDHEN and CDR2 SYDVKM. TCRdb independently ran MiXCR on the 5' RACE reads; one entry per CDR3 protein. This table has some 66,000 distinct CDR3 sequences, around 13% appearing once. This clonotype was recorded many times. The chain links TRBV28 to TRBJ2-7, with D uncertain. The sequencing input was whole blood. This clonotype was obtained from an adult who was a healthcare worker with PCR-confirmed SARS-CoV-2 infection or an uninfected control (not recorded which). Here the CDR3 reads CASSLRGPEQYF. CDR3 nucleotide sequence: TGTGCCAGCAGTTTACGAGGACCCGAGCAGTACTTC.